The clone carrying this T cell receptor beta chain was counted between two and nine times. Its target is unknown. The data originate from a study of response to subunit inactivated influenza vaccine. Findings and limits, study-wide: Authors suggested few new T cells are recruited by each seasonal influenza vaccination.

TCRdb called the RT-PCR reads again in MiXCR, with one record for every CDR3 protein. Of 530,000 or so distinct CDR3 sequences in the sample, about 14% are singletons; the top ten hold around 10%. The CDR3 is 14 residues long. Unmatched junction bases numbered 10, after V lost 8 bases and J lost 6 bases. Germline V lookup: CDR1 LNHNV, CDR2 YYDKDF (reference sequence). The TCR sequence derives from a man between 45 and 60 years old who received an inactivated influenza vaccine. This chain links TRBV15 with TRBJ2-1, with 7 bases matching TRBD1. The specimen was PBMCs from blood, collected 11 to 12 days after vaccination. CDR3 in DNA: TGTGCCACCCAAAAGAGACAGGGTGGCAATGAGCAGTTCTTC. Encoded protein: CATQKRQGGNEQFF.